Listed below are T cell receptor beta chains from one sample, sequenced in a study of quantifying T cell responses using KT2 cells. Each CDR3 protein gets one entry after TCRdb re-called the UMI-ligation and nested PCR reads with MiXCR. The repertoire holds fewer than 60,000 distinct CDR3 sequences, around a tenth seen once, with about 9.4% in the top ten. The sequenced material came from PBMCs spiked with cells of the T cell clone KT2. All receptors come from a human donor. Both conserved end residues are part of each CDR3. Each record gives: CDR3 protein, V gene, D gene, J gene, CDR3 length. The D gene is left open where the match is weak.

cdr3_aa: CASSKAGTGTECKTDGYTF; v_call: TRBV21-1; d_call: NA; j_call: TRBJ1-2; cdr3_length: 19
cdr3_aa: CASSLTSVGDTQYF; v_call: TRBV11-3; d_call: TRBD2; j_call: TRBJ2-3; cdr3_length: 14
cdr3_aa: CASAIGTDKIVTQYF; v_call: TRBV12-5; d_call: NA; j_call: TRBJ2-5; cdr3_length: 15
cdr3_aa: CASSTGNYNEQFF; v_call: TRBV10-2; d_call: NA; j_call: TRBJ2-1; cdr3_length: 13
cdr3_aa: CASREQGNTEAFF; v_call: TRBV7-9; d_call: NA; j_call: TRBJ1-1; cdr3_length: 13
cdr3_aa: CASSPAGVDNEQFF; v_call: TRBV5-1; d_call: TRBD2; j_call: TRBJ2-1; cdr3_length: 14
cdr3_aa: CASSHGDNYGYTF; v_call: TRBV5-4; d_call: NA; j_call: TRBJ1-2; cdr3_length: 13
cdr3_aa: CATSDSGQVGGYTF; v_call: TRBV24-1; d_call: TRBD1; j_call: TRBJ1-2; cdr3_length: 14
cdr3_aa: CASSQSHAAKGYEQYF; v_call: TRBV3-1; d_call: NA; j_call: TRBJ2-7; cdr3_length: 16
cdr3_aa: CASSPTSGLRTQYF; v_call: TRBV12-3/TRBV12-4; d_call: TRBD2; j_call: TRBJ2-5; cdr3_length: 14
cdr3_aa: CASQPTGRFGAPSSEQYF; v_call: TRBV28; d_call: NA; j_call: TRBJ2-7; cdr3_length: 18
cdr3_aa: CASSIDPVTVSGNEQFF; v_call: TRBV19; d_call: NA; j_call: TRBJ2-1; cdr3_length: 17
cdr3_aa: CASSPRTHNEQFF; v_call: TRBV12-3/TRBV12-4; d_call: NA; j_call: TRBJ2-1; cdr3_length: 13
cdr3_aa: CASSQGVRSEAFF; v_call: TRBV4-1; d_call: NA; j_call: TRBJ1-1; cdr3_length: 13
cdr3_aa: CASSPRRTGDSPLHF; v_call: TRBV7-9; d_call: TRBD1; j_call: TRBJ1-6; cdr3_length: 15
cdr3_aa: CASSSFGGNQPQHF; v_call: TRBV7-8; d_call: NA; j_call: TRBJ1-5; cdr3_length: 14
cdr3_aa: CASSQSRTGGCGNQPQHF; v_call: TRBV23-1; d_call: TRBD1; j_call: TRBJ1-5; cdr3_length: 18
cdr3_aa: CASRQTGGKLSGNTIYF; v_call: TRBV25-1; d_call: TRBD1; j_call: TRBJ1-3; cdr3_length: 17
cdr3_aa: CASRKLEGETEAFF; v_call: TRBV6-5; d_call: NA; j_call: TRBJ1-1; cdr3_length: 14
cdr3_aa: CASRWSWDGHYEQYF; v_call: TRBV6-5; d_call: NA; j_call: TRBJ2-7; cdr3_length: 15
cdr3_aa: CASSRTGRGYEQYF; v_call: TRBV4-1; d_call: NA; j_call: TRBJ2-7; cdr3_length: 14
cdr3_aa: CASSDARPIRSGYTF; v_call: TRBV2; d_call: NA; j_call: TRBJ1-2; cdr3_length: 15
cdr3_aa: CASRLQGAPTEAFF; v_call: TRBV5-1; d_call: TRBD1; j_call: TRBJ1-1; cdr3_length: 14
cdr3_aa: CASSEAGSGLLSGEQYF; v_call: TRBV2; d_call: NA; j_call: TRBJ2-7; cdr3_length: 17
cdr3_aa: CASSLAGQPIYGYTF; v_call: TRBV11-2; d_call: TRBD1; j_call: TRBJ1-2; cdr3_length: 15
cdr3_aa: CSARGQGLEPQHF; v_call: TRBV20-1; d_call: NA; j_call: TRBJ1-5; cdr3_length: 13
cdr3_aa: CAISESMNTEAFF; v_call: TRBV10-3; d_call: NA; j_call: TRBJ1-1; cdr3_length: 13
cdr3_aa: CASSGLAGVKGYNEQFF; v_call: TRBV6-5; d_call: TRBD2; j_call: TRBJ2-1; cdr3_length: 17
cdr3_aa: CAWSVPSYGGAVSYEQYF; v_call: TRBV30; d_call: TRBD2; j_call: TRBJ2-7; cdr3_length: 18
cdr3_aa: CSVGTLGAEAFF; v_call: TRBV29-1; d_call: NA; j_call: TRBJ1-1; cdr3_length: 12
cdr3_aa: CASRMGGQRHTQYF; v_call: TRBV2; d_call: NA; j_call: TRBJ2-3; cdr3_length: 14
cdr3_aa: CASSLRGMSSGANVLTF; v_call: TRBV5-5; d_call: NA; j_call: TRBJ2-6; cdr3_length: 17
cdr3_aa: CASSESSGSTDTQYF; v_call: TRBV6-4; d_call: TRBD2; j_call: TRBJ2-3; cdr3_length: 15
cdr3_aa: CASSFQGVGTEAFF; v_call: TRBV6-5; d_call: TRBD1; j_call: TRBJ1-1; cdr3_length: 14
cdr3_aa: CSAPQTPGDKMDEQFF; v_call: TRBV20-1; d_call: NA; j_call: TRBJ2-1; cdr3_length: 16
cdr3_aa: CASSPLGDQPQHF; v_call: TRBV7-6; d_call: NA; j_call: TRBJ1-5; cdr3_length: 13
cdr3_aa: CASSFRETQYF; v_call: TRBV7-2; d_call: NA; j_call: TRBJ2-5; cdr3_length: 11
cdr3_aa: CASSDQTTREELFF; v_call: TRBV6-2/TRBV6-3; d_call: NA; j_call: TRBJ2-2; cdr3_length: 14
cdr3_aa: CASSKGDRVPYNEQFF; v_call: TRBV6-2/TRBV6-3; d_call: TRBD1; j_call: TRBJ2-1; cdr3_length: 16
cdr3_aa: CSVGQRQETQYF; v_call: TRBV29-1; d_call: TRBD1; j_call: TRBJ2-5; cdr3_length: 12
cdr3_aa: CASSGLRGRNEKLFF; v_call: TRBV2; d_call: NA; j_call: TRBJ1-4; cdr3_length: 15
cdr3_aa: CACTSVEGRMLNQPQHF; v_call: TRBV28; d_call: NA; j_call: TRBJ1-5; cdr3_length: 17
cdr3_aa: CASSQTSDYTF; v_call: TRBV4-2; d_call: NA; j_call: TRBJ1-2; cdr3_length: 11
cdr3_aa: CASSAGTGGWETQYF; v_call: TRBV12-3/TRBV12-4; d_call: TRBD1; j_call: TRBJ2-5; cdr3_length: 15
cdr3_aa: CSVELGYTGELFF; v_call: TRBV29-1; d_call: NA; j_call: TRBJ2-2; cdr3_length: 13
cdr3_aa: CASSLLLADTEAFF; v_call: TRBV5-6; d_call: NA; j_call: TRBJ1-1; cdr3_length: 14
cdr3_aa: CSAATERGETQYF; v_call: TRBV20-1; d_call: NA; j_call: TRBJ2-5; cdr3_length: 13
cdr3_aa: CATSRPAGLSSYNEQFF; v_call: TRBV15; d_call: NA; j_call: TRBJ2-1; cdr3_length: 17